The 21 T cell receptor beta chains below come from one sample, sequenced in a study of blood T cell repertoires in COVID-19. The method was immunoSEQ multiplex PCR; TCRdb's version includes in-frame clones alone and lacks a portion of them. This table holds about 220,000 clones, around 86% found once. The sequenced sample consisted of peripheral blood. These receptors originate from a human donor in a cohort sampled during active COVID-19.

The chain is built from TRBV10-3 and TRBJ2-1; D might be TRBD2 (5 bases). V dropped 6 bases and J dropped 7 bases, with 10 bases sitting between them. This CDR3 region has 12 residues. Germline loops: CDR1 ENHRY, CDR2 SYGVKD. Here the CDR3 reads CAIRRAGNEQFF. The CDR3 bases are TGTGCCATCAGGCGGGCTGGGAATGAGCAGTTCTTC.

V and J are TRBV28 and TRBJ1-2; 9 bases line up with TRBD1. The germline gives CDR1 MDHEN, CDR2 SYDVKM. V shed 5 bases and J 9 bases; nucleotides not matched to a gene: 13. The CDR3 runs 15 residues. This chain's CDR3 is CASSQTGGLFWSYTF. DNA of the CDR3: TGTGCCAGCAGTCAAACAGGGGGCTTGTTCTGGAGCTACACCTTC.

The rearrangement joins TRBV18 to TRBJ2-3, with TRBD2 identical over 8 bases. Trimming cost V 3 bases and J 0 bases; bases outside gene matches: 5. Germline V lookup: CDR1 KGHSH, CDR2 LQKENI. The CDR3 is made up of 16 amino acids. CDR3 residues: CASSPDSGVSTDTQYF. CDR3 bases: TGTGCCAGCTCACCGGATAGCGGGGTTAGCACAGATACGCAGTATTTT. Looking up the rest from reference TRBV18 and TRBJ2-3 gives the full variable domain: NAGVMQNPRHLVRRRGQEARLRCSPMKGHSHVYWYRQLPEEGLKFMVYLQKENIIDESGMPKERFSAEFPKEGPSILRIQQVVRGDSAAYFCASSPDSGVSTDTQYFGPGTRLTVL.

The rearrangement links TRBV19 to TRBJ1-1; TRBD1 matches 7 bases. Germline V lookup: CDR1 LNHDA, CDR2 SQIVND (reference sequence). V was pared by 2 bases and J by 4 bases, with 4 bases of the junction left unmatched. This CDR3 has 14 amino acids. CDR3 DNA: TGTGCCAGTAGTATAATGACAGGGCCCACTGAAGCTTTCTTT. As protein: CASSIMTGPTEAFF. The full variable domain, completed using reference TRBV19 and TRBJ1-1, is DGGITQSPKYLFRKEGQNVTLSCEQNLNHDAMYWYRQDPGQGLRLIYYSQIVNDFQKGDIAEGYSVSREKKESFPLTVTSAQKNPTAFYLCASSIMTGPTEAFFGQGTRLTVV.

The chain recombines TRBV6-5 with TRBJ2-7; a possible D gene is TRBD1 (7 bases). Germline-derived CDR1 and CDR2 are MNHEY and SVGAGI. V lost 0 bases, J lost 6 bases, and 12 bases lay in between. The CDR3 totals 14 residues. The CDR3 nucleotides read TGTGCCAGCAGTTACTCGAACAGGGGAGGCGAGCAGTACTTC. It specifies CASSYSNRGGEQYF.

V usage is TRBV5-1 and J usage is TRBJ1-1; TRBD1 matches 8 bases. The CDR3 loop spans 12 amino acids. Germline V gives CDR1 SGHRS, CDR2 YFSETQ. V was clipped by 3 bases and J by 7 bases; unmatched bases: 2. CDR3 bases: TGCGCCAGCAGCTGGGGGACAGGTGAAGCTTTCTTT. Translated, it gives CASSWGTGEAFF.

This chain links TRBV28 with TRBJ1-1; no clear D gene. The CDR3 has 13 amino acids. Trimming cost V 6 bases and J 3 bases, with 11 bases left between them. Germline values: CDR1 MDHEN, CDR2 SYDVKM. CDR3 coding DNA: TGTGCCAGCAGAATCCGGTTGGACACTGAAGCTTTCTTT. Encoded protein: CASRIRLDTEAFF.

DNA for the CDR3: TGTGCCAGCAGCGTAAGGCTAGCTGAGGATGAGCAGTTCTTC. Translated: CASSVRLAEDEQFF. This chain joins TRBV7-2 and TRBJ2-1; possible D gene TRBD2, 5 bases. CDR1 and CDR2 from the germline V gene are SGHTA and FQGNSA. The CDR3 extends over 14 amino acids. Trimming took 5 bases from V and 8 from J, leaving 16 bases between them.

V gene TRBV18 combines with J gene TRBJ2-7, with D possibly being TRBD2 (7 bases). The CDR3 is 13 amino acids. CDR1 and CDR2 (germline): KGHSH, LQKENI. The V end lost 4 bases, the J end lost 3 bases, and 10 bases lay between the germline ends. The CDR3 bases are TGTGCCAGCTCACAGGGGGGGGGCTACGAGCAGTACTTC. This encodes CASSQGGGYEQYF.

J is TRBJ2-7 and V is TRBV5-5; D ambiguous. Germline loops: CDR1 SGHKS, CDR2 YYEKEE (reference sequence). There are 15 residues in the CDR3. V lost 3 bases, J lost 1 base, and 14 bases lay in between. The CDR3 loop reads CASSSAGSLSYEQYF. For the CDR3, the DNA is TGTGCCAGCAGCTCGGCAGGTTCATTGTCCTACGAGCAGTACTTC.

The chain uses TRBV3-1 (or the pseudogene TRBV3-2) and TRBJ1-1; maybe TRBD1 (6 bases). CDR1 is LGHDT and CDR2 is YNNKEL in the germline V gene (reference sequence). The CDR3 has 13 amino acids. V was clipped by 3 bases and J by 11 bases, with 16 bases between them. CDR3 protein: CASSHGGGLGAFF. Written as DNA, the CDR3 is TGTGCCAGCAGCCATGGTGGGGGCCTCGGCGCTTTCTTT.

The rearrangement uses TRBV6-2 or TRBV6-3 and TRBJ2-3; D ambiguous. V lost 3 bases and J lost 0, with 10 bases in between. CDR1 MNHEY and CDR2 SVGEGT come from the germline V gene. The CDR3 has 15 amino acids. The CDR3 sequence: CASSYRGFSTDTQYF. CDR3 DNA sequence: TGTGCCAGCAGTTATCGCGGTTTTAGCACAGATACGCAGTATTTT.

The chain uses TRBV2 and TRBJ2-7; D gene ambiguous. Trimming cost V 7 bases and J 2 bases, with 12 bases left between them. The germline CDR1 and CDR2 sequences are SNHLY and FYNNEI. CDR3 size: 13 residues. This CDR3 is CASTKTSAYEQYF. The CDR3, as DNA: TGTGCCAGCACTAAAACTTCGGCCTACGAGCAGTACTTC.

This clone was observed once. The chain combines TRBV15 with TRBJ2-7, with 8 bases fitting TRBD1. The germline gives CDR1 LNHNV, CDR2 YYDKDF (reference sequence). V lost 1 base, J lost 5 bases, and 7 bases stayed unmatched. CDR3 size: 15 residues. CDR3 nucleotides: TGTGCCACCAGCAGAGTGCTGACAGGGGAGCACGAGCAGTACTTC. It is translated as CATSRVLTGEHEQYF.

The rearrangement uses TRBV9 and TRBJ2-7, with 8 nucleotides matching TRBD2. The V segment lost 0 bases and the J segment 2 bases; nucleotides outside the gene matches: 4. CDR1 and CDR2 from the germline V gene are SGDLS and YYNGEE. This CDR3 spans 15 amino acids. The DNA of the CDR3 is TGTGCCAGCAGCGTAGGGGCGGGAGGACCCTACGAGCAGTACTTC. It encodes CASSVGAGGPYEQYF.

The chain links TRBV27 to TRBJ1-5, with 9 bases aligning to TRBD1. This CDR3 has 15 amino acids. Looked up from germline, CDR1 is MNHEY and CDR2 is SMNVEV (reference sequence). The J segment lost 7 bases and the V segment lost 5 bases, leaving 9 bases of the junction unmatched. The CDR3 reads CASSPRTGEGQPQHF. CDR3 nucleotide sequence: TGTGCCAGCAGTCCAAGGACAGGGGAGGGGCAGCCCCAGCATTTT.

The chain is built from TRBV4-2 and TRBJ2-5, with TRBD2 matching over 9 bases. The length of the CDR3 is 15 residues. V trimming: 4 bases; J trimming: 0 bases; junction bases outside the gene matches: 3. CDR1 is LGHNA and CDR2 is YNFKEQ in the germline V gene. CDR3 coding DNA: TGTGCCAGCAGCCGAGCGGGAGGCTACCAAGAGACCCAGTACTTC. It encodes CASSRAGGYQETQYF.

In regard to this clone: Other DNA sequences from this sample encode an identical CDR3 as well. The gene calls are TRBV29-1 and TRBJ2-2, with 9 positions matching TRBD2. The V gene end was trimmed by 4 bases and the J gene end by 6 bases; junction bases not matched to a gene: 6. Per the germline V gene, CDR1 is SQVTM and CDR2 is ANQGSEA. The CDR3 is 14 residues long. The CDR3 coding sequence is TGCAGCGTTGTAGGGCGGGAGGGTGCCGGGGAGCTGTTTTTT. Translated, it gives CSVVGREGAGELFF.

The genes are TRBV19 and TRBJ2-3, with D possibly being TRBD2 (6 bases). Trimming took off 3 bases at V and 0 bases at J, with 10 bases between the two ends. The CDR3 covers 15 residues. CDR1 is LNHDA, CDR2 SQIVND, per germline (reference sequence). CDR3 DNA: TGTGCCAGTAGTATGGGCGGGACTAGCACAGATACGCAGTATTTT. Amino acids: CASSMGGTSTDTQYF.

The chain uses TRBV10-3 and TRBJ2-3, with TRBD2 matching over 7 bases. Germline-derived CDR1 and CDR2 are ENHRY and SYGVKD. J was trimmed by 4 bases and V by 0 bases; bases with no gene match: 10. The CDR3 totals 17 residues. The CDR3 here is CAISESGRVWPPDTQYF. For the CDR3, the DNA is TGTGCCATCAGTGAGTCGGGGAGGGTCTGGCCCCCAGATACGCAGTATTTT.

V and J are TRBV9 and TRBJ2-6; D remains unclear. With 6 bases removed from V and 2 bases from J, the gap between germline ends came to 15 bases. CDR1 and CDR2 (germline): SGDLS, YYNGEE. The CDR3 runs 16 residues. CDR3 in amino acids: CASTGRGRAGANVLTF. For the CDR3, the DNA is TGTGCCAGCACCGGAAGAGGCCGGGCTGGGGCCAACGTCCTGACTTTC.